The rows below give T cell receptor beta chains drawn from one sample of a study of T cell changes during pregnancy in multiple sclerosis. Here immunoSEQ multiplex PCR was the method, and the copy in TCRdb shows in-frame clones only, minus some. The sample includes fewer than 35,000 clones, under 95% seen only once; the top ten take about 0.45%. This sample comprised CD4+ T cells from peripheral blood mononuclear cells, obtained in the second trimester of pregnancy. Receptors were obtained from a female donor in good health, enrolled as a control in a pregnancy study. CDR3s include the opening cysteine and the closing phenylalanine or tryptophan. D genes are given only for firm matches. A clone size is listed for some rows: how often the clone was seen (once, few, many), or a class if it is expanded.

NA	NA	TRBV5-1	TRBJ1-1	CASSLRIIGTLRSLGDTEAFF	TGCGCCAGCAGCTTGAGGATTATTGGGACACTTCGGAGTTTGGGAGACACTGAAGCTTTCTTT
TRBD1	NA	TRBV4-3	TRBJ1-2	CASSQELGNLGQGKGYTF	TGCGCCAGCAGCCAAGAGTTAGGGAATCTGGGACAGGGTAAAGGCTACACCTTC
NA	NA	TRBV30	TRBJ1-2	CAWTQVNYGYTF	TGTGCCTGGACACAGGTTAACTATGGCTACACCTTC
TRBD2	NA	TRBV6-5	TRBJ2-5	CASSSPPRGGETQYF	TGTGCCAGCAGTTCCCCACCGCGGGGGGGGGAGACCCAGTACTTC
NA	NA	TRBV11-2	TRBJ2-7	CASSLVSPYEQYF	TGTGCCAGCAGCTTAGTTTCTCCCTACGAGCAGTACTTC
TRBD2	NA	TRBV11-2	TRBJ2-1	CASSKLAGGPYNEQFF	TGTGCCAGCAGCAAACTAGCGGGGGGCCCCTACAATGAGCAGTTCTTC
TRBD2	NA	TRBV6-5	TRBJ2-1	CASSGLAGYNEQFF	TGTGCCAGCAGCGGACTAGCGGGTTACAATGAGCAGTTCTTC
NA	NA	TRBV2	TRBJ2-3	CASSRELAPSRDF	TGTGCCAGCAGTCGGGAACTGGCGCCTTCTAGGGATTTT
NA	NA	TRBV18	TRBJ1-1	CASSQDMNTEAFF	TGTGCCAGCTCACAGGACATGAACACTGAAGCTTTCTTT
NA	NA	TRBV10-3	TRBJ1-2	CAISVASAGYTF	TGTGCCATCAGTGTAGCCTCCGCTGGCTACACCTTC
TRBD1	NA	TRBV6-5	TRBJ1-1	CASSYGRTGFEAFF	TGTGCCAGCAGTTACGGCCGGACAGGCTTCGAAGCTTTCTTT
NA	NA	TRBV30	TRBJ2-7	CAGRDISYEQYF	TGTGCCGGACGGGACATCAGCTACGAGCAGTACTTC
NA	NA	TRBV5-1	TRBJ2-1	CASSSGQSYNEQFF	TGCGCCAGCAGCTCAGGACAGTCTTACAATGAGCAGTTCTTC
TRBD1	NA	TRBV6-5	TRBJ1-3	CASRPAGGRGNTIYF	TGTGCCAGCAGACCGGCGGGAGGCAGGGGGAACACCATATATTTT
TRBD2	NA	TRBV7-9	TRBJ2-5	CASSLGLAGEGQETQYF	TGTGCCAGCAGCCTGGGACTAGCGGGAGAAGGTCAGGAGACCCAGTACTTC
NA	NA	TRBV30	TRBJ1-4	CAWSRDGSEKLFF	TGTGCCTGGAGCCGGGATGGGTCTGAAAAACTGTTTTTT
NA	NA	TRBV7-9	TRBJ2-5	CASSFPLDSQETQYF	TGTGCCAGCAGCTTCCCCCTCGACAGCCAAGAGACCCAGTACTTC
TRBD2	NA	TRBV18	TRBJ2-1	CASSPRGADNEQFF	TGTGCCAGCTCACCGCGGGGGGCAGACAATGAGCAGTTCTTC
NA	NA	TRBV5-8	TRBJ2-2	CASSRVGTNTGELFF	TGTGCCAGCAGCCGGGTCGGAACGAACACCGGGGAGCTGTTTTTT
NA	NA	TRBV5-1	TRBJ2-1	CASSVYNEQFF	TGCGCCAGCAGCGTATACAATGAGCAGTTCTTC
NA	NA	TRBV4-3	TRBJ1-1	CASSQVRQLNTEAFF	TGCGCCAGCAGCCAAGTCAGGCAGCTCAACACTGAAGCTTTCTTT
TRBD1	NA	TRBV19	TRBJ2-7	CASREAGTGISYEQYF	TGTGCCAGTAGAGAAGCTGGGACAGGGATCTCCTACGAGCAGTACTTC
TRBD1	NA	TRBV18	TRBJ1-1	CASSRDRGYGTEAFF	TGTGCCAGCTCCCGGGACAGGGGCTATGGGACTGAAGCTTTCTTT
NA	NA	TRBV7-9	TRBJ1-5	CASSLGGLQNSNQPQHF	TGTGCCAGCAGCTTAGGAGGGTTACAGAATAGCAATCAGCCCCAGCATTTT
NA	NA	TRBV7-2	TRBJ2-7	CASSLAPGQTRSSYEQYF	TGTGCCAGCAGCTTAGCACCAGGACAGACACGATCCTCCTACGAGCAGTACTTC
NA	NA	TRBV19	TRBJ2-4	CASSIIVGKNIQYF	TGTGCCAGTAGTATTATCGTCGGTAAAAACATTCAGTACTTC
NA	NA	TRBV18	TRBJ1-4	CASWGATNEKLFF	TGTGCCAGCTGGGGCGCAACTAATGAAAAACTGTTTTTT
TRBD1	NA	TRBV10-3	TRBJ2-1	CAISEWDSREFF	TGTGCCATCAGTGAGTGGGACAGTCGAGAGTTCTTC
TRBD1	NA	TRBV5-6	TRBJ2-7	CASSAGQGAGEQYF	TGTGCCAGCAGCGCCGGACAGGGGGCAGGCGAGCAGTACTTC
NA	NA	TRBV7-7	TRBJ2-1	CASSALGRNEQFF	TGTGCTAGCAGCGCCCTTGGCCGCAATGAGCAGTTCTTC
TRBD1	NA	TRBV6-1	TRBJ2-5	CASRAGQGGETQYF	TGTGCCAGCAGGGCTGGACAGGGGGGAGAGACCCAGTACTTC
NA	NA	TRBV10-3	TRBJ2-6	CAISDGSGANVLTF	TGTGCCATCAGTGACGGCTCTGGGGCCAACGTCCTGACTTTC
NA	NA	TRBV5-1	TRBJ2-1	CASSSGLSSGTWSSYNEQFF	TGCGCCAGCAGCTCGGGACTCTCGAGCGGTACTTGGAGCTCCTACAATGAGCAGTTCTTC
NA	NA	TRBV5-6	TRBJ1-2	CASSGGRQDRYGYTF	TGTGCCAGCAGCGGAGGACGCCAGGACCGCTATGGCTACACCTTC
TRBD1	NA	TRBV19	TRBJ2-3	CASILGQGASDTQYF	TGTGCCAGTATCCTCGGACAGGGGGCATCAGATACGCAGTATTTT
NA	NA	TRBV15	TRBJ1-1	CATSRVLGAGYTEAFF	TGTGCCACCAGCAGAGTTTTGGGGGCCGGGTACACTGAAGCTTTCTTT
NA	NA	TRBV11-3	TRBJ2-7	CASSLGQGNSYEQYF	TGTGCCAGCAGCTTAGGGCAGGGGAATTCCTACGAGCAGTACTTC
NA	NA	TRBV27	TRBJ1-2	CASRPQGFEGYTF	TGTGCCAGCAGGCCACAGGGTTTTGAAGGCTACACCTTC
NA	NA	TRBV27	TRBJ1-1	CASSLLGGTEAFF	TGTGCCAGCAGTTTACTGGGGGGCACTGAAGCTTTCTTT
NA	NA	TRBV30	TRBJ2-1	CAGGTSEQFF	TGTGCCGGTGGGACAAGCGAGCAGTTCTTC
TRBD2	NA	TRBV28	TRBJ2-1	CASSLTSAEQFF	TGTGCCAGCAGTTTGACTAGCGCGGAGCAGTTCTTC
NA	NA	TRBV30	TRBJ1-2	CAWSAVGYTF	TGTGCCTGGAGCGCAGTGGGCTACACCTTC
NA	few	TRBV7-2	TRBJ1-5	CASSFEGRSNQPQHF	TGTGCCAGCAGCTTCGAGGGCAGAAGCAATCAGCCCCAGCATTTT
NA	once	TRBV19	TRBJ1-1	CASSPEPTRLRGTEAFF	TGTGCCAGTAGCCCTGAACCTACGCGGCTTCGGGGCACTGAAGCTTTCTTT
TRBD2	NA	TRBV7-9	TRBJ2-3	CASSLGAGALTDTQYF	TGTGCCAGCAGCTTAGGAGCGGGGGCCCTCACAGATACGCAGTATTTT
TRBD2	NA	TRBV4-3	TRBJ2-6	CASSQSVAGAGANVLTF	TGCGCCAGCAGCCAATCGGTAGCGGGCGCTGGGGCCAACGTCCTGACTTTC
NA	once	TRBV27	TRBJ1-6	CASSTLTVNSPLHF	TGTGCCAGCAGCACTCTGACAGTAAATTCACCCCTCCACTTT
NA	NA	TRBV11-2	TRBJ1-2	CASGSFLAAGGYTF	TGTGCCAGCGGATCCTTTTTGGCAGCAGGAGGCTACACCTTC
NA	NA	TRBV29-1	TRBJ1-1	CSVEDSLGFGGTEAFF	TGCAGCGTTGAAGATTCCCTGGGCTTCGGAGGCACTGAAGCTTTCTTT
NA	once	TRBV5-1	TRBJ1-1	CASSGQQAGEAFF	TGCGCCAGCAGCGGGCAACAGGCTGGTGAAGCTTTCTTT
NA	NA	TRBV7-9	TRBJ1-2	CASSSTLRVVYGYTF	TGTGCCAGCAGCTCGACCCTCCGGGTGGTCTATGGCTACACCTTC
NA	NA	TRBV7-9	TRBJ2-7	CASGASDYEQYF	TGTGCCAGCGGGGCTAGTGACTACGAGCAGTACTTC
TRBD1	NA	TRBV7-9	TRBJ2-1	CASSFRQGEGDNEQFF	TGTGCCAGCAGCTTCCGACAGGGGGAAGGCGACAATGAGCAGTTCTTC
NA	NA	TRBV6-6	TRBJ1-2	CASTAGVNYGYTF	TGTGCCAGTACTGCGGGAGTCAACTATGGCTACACCTTC
NA	NA	TRBV28	TRBJ1-5	CASSFQGSSNQPQHF	TGTGCCAGCAGTTTTCAGGGGTCGAGCAATCAGCCCCAGCATTTT
NA	NA	TRBV7-2	TRBJ1-5	CASSLLNQPQHF	TGTGCCAGCAGCTTACTGAATCAGCCCCAGCATTTT
TRBD2	NA	TRBV30	TRBJ2-7	CAWSGGGGGGGNEQYF	TGTGCCTGGAGTGGAGGCGGAGGAGGCGGGGGGAACGAGCAGTACTTC